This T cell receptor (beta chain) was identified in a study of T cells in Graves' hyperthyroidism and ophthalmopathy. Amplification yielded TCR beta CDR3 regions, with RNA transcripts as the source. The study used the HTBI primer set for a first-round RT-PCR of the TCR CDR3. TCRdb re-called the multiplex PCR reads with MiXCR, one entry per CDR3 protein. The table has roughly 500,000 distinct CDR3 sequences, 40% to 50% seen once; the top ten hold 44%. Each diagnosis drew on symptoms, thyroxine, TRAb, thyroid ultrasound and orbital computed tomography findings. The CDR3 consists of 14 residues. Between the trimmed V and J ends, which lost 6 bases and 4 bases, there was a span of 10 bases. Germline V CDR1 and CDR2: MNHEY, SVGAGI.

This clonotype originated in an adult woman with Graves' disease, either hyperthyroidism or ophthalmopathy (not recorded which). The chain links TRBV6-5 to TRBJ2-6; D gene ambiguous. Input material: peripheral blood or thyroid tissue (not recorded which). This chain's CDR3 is CASRGSIGANVLTF. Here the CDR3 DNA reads TGTGCCAGCAGGGGATCAATAGGGGCCAACGTCCTGACTTTC.